A selection of T cell receptor beta chains follows, all from one sample in a study of breast tumors, draining lymph nodes, adjacent tissues. MiXCR, applied by TCRdb to the multiplex PCR reads, yields one record per CDR3 protein. The sample has around 120,000 distinct CDR3 sequences, 15% to 20% seen once. What was sequenced was axillary lymph node tissue. These receptors came from a female donor with breast cancer. Some clones in this sample may be carry-over from other donors' samples. Each CDR3 is given with its conserved first and last residue. D genes are given only for firm matches. For some rows the clone size is stated as once, few or many, or as a class when expanded; others skip it.

CASATDGGYGYTF	TGTGCCAGCGCTACAGACGGAGGCTACGGCTACACCTTC	TRBV27	many	NA	TRBJ1-2
CAISESAGNTIYF	TGTGCCATCAGTGAGAGCGCTGGAAACACCATATATTTT	TRBV10-3	many	NA	TRBJ1-3
CASSTAGRGGELFF	TGTGCCAGCAGCACAGCGGGTCGGGGCGGGGAGCTGTTTTTT	TRBV5-4	few	NA	TRBJ2-2
CASSLETALHYGYTF	TGTGCCAGCAGTTTAGAGACGGCCTTACACTATGGCTACACCTTC	TRBV7-9	many	NA	TRBJ1-2
CASNREGARELFF	TGTGCCAGCAATCGGGAGGGGGCTCGGGAGCTGTTTTTT	TRBV2	NA	NA	TRBJ2-2
CAIRVSDNQPQHF	TGTGCCATCAGGGTTTCCGACAATCAGCCCCAGCATTTT	TRBV10-3	many	NA	TRBJ1-5
CASSSNRGQGHGYTF	TGTGCCAGCAGCTCCAACCGAGGACAGGGTCATGGCTACACCTTC	TRBV5-5	many	TRBD1	TRBJ1-2
CASSPGTRNQPQHF	TGTGCCAGCAGTCCTGGGACAAGAAATCAGCCCCAGCATTTT	TRBV12-3/TRBV12-4	many	NA	TRBJ1-5
CASSLSRAGANVLTF	TGCGCCAGCAGCTTGTCGCGGGCTGGGGCCAACGTCCTGACTTTC	TRBV5-1	few	NA	TRBJ2-6
CASSLNGQGNSPLHF	TGTGCCAGCAGTTTAAATGGACAGGGGAATTCACCCCTCCACTTT	TRBV12-3/TRBV12-4	many	TRBD1	TRBJ1-6
CVSSQVRAEQFF	TGTGTCAGCAGCCAAGTAAGGGCTGAGCAGTTCTTC	TRBV3-1	NA	NA	TRBJ2-1
CASSLSREWAGELFF	TGTGCCAGCAGTTTAAGTCGGGAGTGGGCCGGGGAGCTGTTTTTT	TRBV28	few	NA	TRBJ2-2
CAISDLIREAGELFF	TGTGCCATCAGTGATTTGATCAGGGAGGCCGGGGAGCTGTTTTTT	TRBV10-3	many	NA	TRBJ2-2
CASSIFTLASSRTSTDTQYF	TGTGCCAGTAGTATATTTACATTAGCGTCTTCGCGGACTAGCACAGATACGCAGTATTTT	TRBV19	many	NA	TRBJ2-3
CASRPGASGNTIYF	TGTGCCAGCAGACCAGGGGCGTCTGGAAACACCATATATTTT	TRBV12-3/TRBV12-4	many	NA	TRBJ1-3
CASSPLAGGRATQYF	TGTGCCAGCAGCCCACTAGCGGGGGGTAGGGCGACCCAGTACTTC	TRBV3-1	few	TRBD2	TRBJ2-5
CASSFGQAHGYTF	TGTGCCAGCAGTTTCGGACAAGCTCATGGCTACACCTTC	TRBV28	few	NA	TRBJ1-2
CASSAYRGSNQPQHF	TGTGCCAGCAGTGCCTACAGGGGGAGCAATCAGCCCCAGCATTTT	TRBV12-3/TRBV12-4	many	TRBD1	TRBJ1-5
CASSLGLGNEQFF	TGTGCCAGCAGCTTAGGTCTCGGTAATGAGCAGTTCTTC	TRBV7-8	many	NA	TRBJ2-1
CASSTLSGGVDEQFF	TGTGCCAGCAGTACCCTGAGCGGGGGGGTGGATGAGCAGTTCTTC	TRBV12-3/TRBV12-4	many	TRBD2	TRBJ2-1
CASRKLASAGEQYF	TGTGCCAGCAGGAAGCTAGCGAGCGCAGGCGAGCAGTACTTC	TRBV28	many	NA	TRBJ2-7
CASSAGTNQETQYF	TGTGCCAGCAGCGCCGGGACAAACCAAGAGACCCAGTACTTC	TRBV7-8	many	NA	TRBJ2-5
CSAGRVNYGYTF	TGCAGTGCTGGCAGGGTTAACTATGGCTACACCTTC	TRBV20-1	many	NA	TRBJ1-2
CSAREGMDYGYTF	TGCAGTGCTAGGGAAGGGATGGACTATGGCTACACCTTC	TRBV20-1	many	NA	TRBJ1-2
CASSLPAGTYNEQFF	TGTGCCAGCAGCCTTCCAGCGGGTACCTACAATGAGCAGTTCTTC	TRBV12-3/TRBV12-4	many	NA	TRBJ2-1
CAISEGGASTDTQYF	TGTGCCATCAGTGAGGGCGGGGCGAGCACAGATACGCAGTATTTT	TRBV10-3	many	NA	TRBJ2-3
CASSLTGTDTRYF	TGTGCCAGCAGTTTAACAGGGACAGATACGCGGTATTTT	TRBV12-3/TRBV12-4	NA	TRBD1	TRBJ2-3
CASSTRDRGFGYTF	TGTGCCAGCAGCACCCGCGACAGGGGGTTTGGCTACACCTTC	TRBV3-1	many	TRBD1	TRBJ1-2
CASSPSGTGNYGHTF	TGTGCCAGCAGCCCTTCCGGGACAGGCAACTATGGCCACACCTTC	TRBV7-3	NA	TRBD1	TRBJ1-2
CAISDPEGKTNEKLFF	TGTGCCATCAGTGACCCCGAGGGGAAAACTAATGAAAAACTGTTTTTT	TRBV10-3	many	NA	TRBJ1-4
CASQGAGVPDTQYF	TGTGCCAGTCAAGGAGCGGGGGTTCCAGATACGCAGTATTTT	TRBV7-8	many	TRBD2	TRBJ2-3
CASSLVLASTDTQYF	TGCGCCAGCAGCTTGGTACTAGCCAGCACAGATACGCAGTATTTT	TRBV5-1	many	NA	TRBJ2-3
CASSPGTETGGHEKLFF	TGCGCCAGCAGTCCCGGGACAGAGACGGGGGGTCATGAAAAACTGTTTTTT	TRBV5-1	many	TRBD1	TRBJ1-4
CASSMGGVRDEKLFF	TGTGCCAGTAGTATGGGAGGCGTTCGGGATGAAAAACTGTTTTTT	TRBV19	many	NA	TRBJ1-4
CASSLGGAGRVNTGELFF	TGTGCCAGCAGTTTAGGGGGGGCGGGCAGAGTGAACACCGGGGAGCTGTTTTTT	TRBV12-3/TRBV12-4	few	NA	TRBJ2-2
CASSVGEFPGQGSNGYTF	TGTGCCAGCAGCGTAGGCGAATTCCCGGGACAGGGGTCGAATGGCTACACCTTC	TRBV9	many	TRBD1	TRBJ1-2
CASSYQRGGAGETQYF	TGTGCCAGCAGTTACCAGCGGGGGGGCGCCGGGGAGACCCAGTACTTC	TRBV6-6	many	TRBD2	TRBJ2-5
CASSSDREGEQYF	TGTGCCAGCAGCTCGGACAGGGAGGGCGAGCAGTACTTC	TRBV7-8	many	NA	TRBJ2-7
CARRRGWCTDTQYF	TGCGCCAGGAGGAGGGGGTGGTGCACAGATACGCAGTATTTT	TRBV5-1	many	NA	TRBJ2-3
CASSVSGLARGTQYF	TGTGCCAGCAGTGTCTCCGGACTAGCTCGGGGGACCCAGTACTTC	TRBV2	many	TRBD2	TRBJ2-5
CSANRVGSNQPQHF	TGCAGTGCTAACAGAGTCGGAAGCAATCAGCCCCAGCATTTT	TRBV20-1	many	NA	TRBJ1-5
CAISESKGALTYEQYF	TGTGCCATCAGTGAGTCGAAGGGGGCTCTGACCTACGAGCAGTACTTC	TRBV10-3	many	TRBD1	TRBJ2-7
CASSLDQLAGESDEQFF	TGTGCCAGCAGCTTAGATCAACTAGCGGGAGAAAGCGATGAGCAGTTCTTC	TRBV11-2	NA	TRBD2	TRBJ2-1
CASSTTGREQYF	TGTGCCAGTAGTACAACAGGGCGCGAGCAGTACTTC	TRBV19	NA	NA	TRBJ2-7
CASSPNTANYGYTF	TGTGCCAGTAGTCCGAACACCGCCAACTATGGCTACACCTTC	TRBV19	many	NA	TRBJ1-2
CASSGGWNEQFF	TGTGCCAGCAGTGGAGGATGGAATGAGCAGTTCTTC	TRBV6-1	many	NA	TRBJ2-1
CASSPLAGRCCQPQHF	TGTGCCAGTAGTCCTTTGGCAGGGAGATGTTGTCAGCCCCAGCATTTT	TRBV19	NA	NA	TRBJ1-5
CASSLGGVWQETQYF	TGCGCCAGCAGCTTGGGGGGGGTTTGGCAAGAGACCCAGTACTTC	TRBV5-1	few	NA	TRBJ2-5
CASSSKKRTSGFSSYNEQFF	TGTGCCAGCAGCTCGAAAAAACGGACTAGCGGGTTCAGCTCCTACAATGAGCAGTTCTTC	TRBV7-3	many	TRBD2	TRBJ2-1
CASSADRETQYF	TGTGCCAGTAGTGCCGACAGGGAGACCCAGTACTTC	TRBV19	many	NA	TRBJ2-5
CASSTPGTGVGYTF	TGTGCCAGTAGTACCCCAGGGACAGGGGTAGGCTACACCTTC	TRBV19	many	TRBD1	TRBJ1-2